The 3 T cell receptor beta chains presented below share a single source sample, sequenced in a study of T cells after yellow fever vaccination. TCRdb recomputed calls from the 5' RACE reads with MiXCR, one row per CDR3 protein. The profile shows some 320,000 distinct CDR3 sequences, around 10% of them singletons. The material was CD4+ T cells sorted from PBMCs, obtained 5 days after the yellow fever booster vaccination. Every receptor here comes from a man aged 18 to 35 who received the YFV17D yellow fever vaccine.

The table lists this clonotype with a few counts. This chain uses TRBV13 with TRBJ2-7; D remains ambiguous. With 4 bases removed from V and 7 bases from J, the gap between germline ends came to 17 bases. The CDR3 runs 14 residues. CDR1 is PRHDT and CDR2 is FYEKMQ in the germline V gene (reference sequence). The chain's CDR3 is CASSYRVNPHEQYV. The CDR3 bases are TGTGCCAGCAGCTATCGGGTCAACCCTCATGAGCAGTACGTC.

This chain uses TRBV12-3 or TRBV12-4 with TRBJ1-2, with D possibly TRBD1 on 6 matching bases. The CDR3 is made up of 13 amino acids. V lost 10 bases, J lost 8 bases, and 20 bases lay in between. The CDR3, as DNA: TGTGCCACCCAGGGGCCCGCCCTGGGAGGCTACACCTTC. Its protein is CATQGPALGGYTF.

This chain joins TRBV10-3 and TRBJ1-2; 7 bases line up with TRBD1. J lost 13 bases, V lost 0 bases, and 5 bases had no gene match. Germline loops: CDR1 ENHRY, CDR2 SYGVKD. The CDR3 sequence is 12 residues long. Here the CDR3 DNA reads TGTGCCATCAGTGAGTCGGGACAGACTGGCACCTTC. This encodes CAISESGQTGTF.